This T cell receptor (beta chain) originates from a study of regulatory T cells in long-lasting Graves disease. Construction of TCR beta libraries relied on iRepertoire HTBI primers and on Arm-PCR targeting CDR3 regions. In TCRdb, the multiplex PCR reads were re-called with MiXCR into one record per CDR3 protein. This sample carries approximately 270,000 distinct CDR3 sequences, 15% to 20% of them seen once, and the ten largest clones take around 15%. This CDR3 contains 12 residues. CDR1 SGHAT and CDR2 FQNNGV come from the germline V gene. Deletions cut 3 bases from V and 7 bases from J, with 9 bases between. Time point defined: newly diagnosed GD, antithyroid drugs for less than 3 months. Researchers made the TCR library from RNA that was extracted from PBMCs. This clonotype occurred many times. The data also belong to a second study, concerning T cells in Graves' hyperthyroidism and ophthalmopathy.

This clonotype originated in a woman in her 30s with Graves disease. Sequenced material: peripheral blood mononuclear cells (PBMCs), taken at new diagnosis, from a patient treated with antithyroid drugs. The chain has TRBV11-2 and TRBJ1-2; D remains ambiguous. CDR3 nucleotide sequence: TGTGCCAGCAGCTTTAAGGGTGGTGGCTACACCTTC. Residues: CASSFKGGGYTF. Variable domain in full (rest from reference TRBV11-2 and TRBJ1-2): EAGVAQSPRYKIIEKRQSVAFWCNPISGHATLYWYQQILGQGPKLLIQFQNNGVVDDSQLPKDRFSAERLKGVDSTLKIQPAKLEDSAVYLCASSFKGGGYTFGSGTRLTVV.